The clone carrying this T cell receptor (beta chain) has more than one count but fewer than ten. The source of the sample is a study of T-cell reconstitution after alpha-beta-depleted transplantation in children. The germline V gene has CDR1 DFQATT and CDR2 SNEGSKA (reference sequence). V lost 7 bases and J 6 bases, leaving 25 bases between the germline ends. The CDR3 sequence is 16 residues long. Unique molecular identifiers were incorporated into the prepared TCRbeta library. TCRdb reprocessed the PCR reads with MiXCR, giving one entry per CDR3 protein. This table has some 440,000 distinct CDR3 sequences, about 16% appearing once.

The sequence was collected from a boy under two years old who had a stem cell transplant for Wiskott-Aldrich syndrome, so the T cells may come from the graft donor. Sequences were derived from PBMCs, mostly from graft donor cells, sampled 360 days after TCRalphabeta/CD19-depleted stem cell transplant. The rearrangement links TRBV20-1 to TRBJ2-1, with D unresolved. The chain's CDR3 is CSDRGSSARSANEQFF. The CDR3 coding sequence is TGCAGTGATCGCGGCTCATCCGCACGTTCGGCCAATGAGCAGTTCTTC.